Listed below are T cell receptor beta chains from one sample, sequenced in a study of human thymus T cells. Some clones are missing from TCRdb's copy, which holds only in-frame ones; the method was immunoSEQ multiplex PCR. This table holds roughly 77,000 clones, 85% to 95% found once. Specimen: thymus tissue. Source of these receptors: a girl under two years old with a congenital heart defect but otherwise immunologically healthy. The conserved cysteine and the conserved F or W are not part of the CDR3 here. The D gene is left open where the match is weak.

v_call	d_call	j_call	cdr3_aa
TRBV7-9	.	TRBJ1-3	ASSLVEAGVNSGNTIY
TRBV27	TRBD2	TRBJ2-7	ASSWSGLHEQY
TRBV12-5	TRBD2	TRBJ2-5	ASGLGLAGRYRETQY
TRBV11-2	.	TRBJ1-2	ASTIRPEGHRRGYGYT
TRBV27	TRBD2	TRBJ2-2	ASSPSMETSGRNNTGELF
TRBV6-5	TRBD2	TRBJ2-1	ASSTLAGYSDEQF
TRBV27	.	TRBJ2-2	ASSLNTGRSGELF
TRBV9	TRBD2	TRBJ2-7	ASSVGPSGRFYEQY
TRBV5-1	TRBD2	TRBJ2-2	ATNSGWGTGELF
TRBV2	.	TRBJ1-1	ASTRQLPLNTEAF
TRBV15	TRBD2	TRBJ2-7	AKTRGELTYEQY
TRBV15	TRBD2	TRBJ2-3	ATSPRRRERADTQY
TRBV27	.	TRBJ1-1	ASSYRGGTEAF
TRBV29-1	TRBD1	TRBJ2-3	SVVSRGQIYRADTQY
TRBV7-2	TRBD1	TRBJ1-1	ASSPRTGFGSTEAF
TRBV4-1	TRBD2	TRBJ2-1	ASSHDRTASGPHNEQF
TRBV10-3	TRBD2	TRBJ2-2	AISRLLAGEVTGELF
TRBV10-2	TRBD2	TRBJ2-3	ASSGGTSGREADTQY
TRBV19	.	TRBJ1-1	ASSTPWVGKNTEAF
TRBV11-3	.	TRBJ1-2	ASAPGANYGYT
TRBV28	.	TRBJ1-2	ASSAPQGSYYGYT
TRBV7-3	TRBD1	TRBJ2-2	ASSSKPPGQGGIGELF